This T cell receptor (beta chain) was obtained from a study of blood T cell repertoires in COVID-19. The wider study: COVID-19 samples from acute and convalescent phases originated in the United States, Italy and Spain. The cDNA or gDNA used as material had been derived from T cells, B-cell-depleted T cells, or PBMCs.

Germline CDR1 MDHEN, CDR2 SYDVKM. V shed 4 bases, J shed 8 bases, and the junction held 7 bases outside the gene matches. The CDR3 sequence is 14 residues long. TCRdb's table, derived via immunoSEQ multiplex PCR, lists solely in-frame clones and lacks some. This sample has about 230,000 clones, with over 65% found just once. The V call is TRBV28, the J call TRBJ1-2, with 10 nucleotides matching TRBD1. Sequenced sample: peripheral blood. The TCR was taken from a woman between 70 and 85 years old with active or convalescent COVID-19. The CDR3: CASSSGQGVRGYTF. CDR3 DNA sequence: TGTGCCAGCAGTTCCGGACAGGGGGTGAGGGGCTACACCTTC.